This is a list of T cell receptor beta chains from one sample in a study of T-cell reconstitution after alpha-beta-depleted transplantation in children. TCRdb analysed the PCR reads with MiXCR anew, one entry per CDR3 protein. The sample lists 280,000 or so distinct CDR3 sequences, more than 9% occurring once. The material sequenced was peripheral blood, taken 180 days after TCRalphabeta/CD19-depleted stem cell transplant. These receptors all come from a male patient between 2 and 15 years old who had a stem cell transplant for chronic granulomatous disease, so the T cells may come from the graft donor. Each CDR3 is given with its conserved first and last residue. D genes are given only for firm matches. Expanded clones are given a class, and other clones once, few, many or no size at all.

>TRBV20-1|TRBJ2-3|many|18|.
TGCAGTGCTACTCGACCGGGGGACCATAGTTTCATCACAGATACGCAGTATTTT
CSATRPGDHSFITDTQYF
>TRBV28|TRBJ2-3|many|16|.
TGTGCCAGCTCGTACCCCGGGGACTCTAGCACAGATACGCAGTATTTT
CASSYPGDSSTDTQYF
>TRBV29-1|TRBJ2-5|many|14|.
TGCAGCGTTGGTCTCAGGGTAGCCCAAGAGACCCAGTACTTC
CSVGLRVAQETQYF
>TRBV5-5|TRBJ2-1|.|13|.
TGTGCCAGCAGCTTGGAAGTGACTAATGAGCAGTTCTTC
CASSLEVTNEQFF
>TRBV3-1|TRBJ2-1|medium-sized|17|.
TGTGCCAGCAGCCAAGATGTGAGGCGGGGGCAGTACAATGAGCAGTTCTTC
CASSQDVRRGQYNEQFF
>TRBV12-3/TRBV12-4|TRBJ1-6|many|11|.
TGTGCCAGACAGGGTGGGTCACCCCTCCACTTT
CARQGGSPLHF
>TRBV20-1|TRBJ2-7|many|13|TRBD2
TGCAGTGCTAGGGAATTAGCGGGACGCGAGCAGTACTTC
CSARELAGREQYF
>TRBV7-9|TRBJ2-6|few|17|TRBD1
TGTGCCAGCAGTCTAGACAGGGGGCTGGCTGGGGCCAACGTCCTGACTTTC
CASSLDRGLAGANVLTF
>TRBV24-1|TRBJ2-6|many|17|TRBD1
TGTGCCACCGGAGGGACAGGGGGATCGTCTGGGGCCAACGTCCTGACTTTC
CATGGTGGSSGANVLTF
>TRBV7-9|TRBJ2-1|many|15|.
TGTGCCAGCAGCTTAGGGAGGGAGAAGTACAATGAGCAGTTCTTC
CASSLGREKYNEQFF
>TRBV20-1|TRBJ2-1|many|12|.
TGCAGTGCTAGAAAATCCTACAATGAGCAGTTCTTC
CSARKSYNEQFF
>TRBV7-2|TRBJ1-1|.|14|.
TGTGCCAGCAGCTTGGGGAGGCGGGGCACTGAAGCTTCCTTT
CASSLGRRGTEASF
>TRBV29-1|TRBJ2-2|many|13|.
TGCAGCGTGGCCCTGGGGAACACCGGGGAGCTGTTTTTT
CSVALGNTGELFF
>TRBV27|TRBJ2-3|many|14|TRBD1
TGTGCCAGCATGCCGGGACAGGGCCCAGATACGCAGTATTTT
CASMPGQGPDTQYF
>TRBV29-1|TRBJ2-7|many|14|.
TGCAGCGTTGAGTATCTCGACAGTCCCTACGAGCAGTACTTC
CSVEYLDSPYEQYF
>TRBV7-2|TRBJ2-4|many|17|TRBD1
TGTGCCAGCAGCTTAGTGGGACAGGGGAGGGCCAAAAACATTCAGTACTTC
CASSLVGQGRAKNIQYF
>TRBV2|TRBJ2-5|.|14|TRBD2
TGTGCCAGCGACCCAGCGGGGGGGCAAGAGACCCAGTACTTC
CASDPAGGQETQYF
>TRBV7-8|TRBJ2-3|many|17|TRBD2
TGTGCCAGCAGCGGGCGGACTAGCGGGAGGGGCGCAGATACGCAGTATTTT
CASSGRTSGRGADTQYF
>TRBV28|TRBJ2-4|many|17|.
TGTGCCAGCAGTTTAGGGTTGTCTGGGTCCCCAAAAAACATTCAGTACTTC
CASSLGLSGSPKNIQYF
>TRBV7-6|TRBJ2-3|many|16|TRBD1
TGTGCCAGCAGCCTTGGGACAGGGGGTCGCACAGATACGCAGTATTTT
CASSLGTGGRTDTQYF
>TRBV10-3|TRBJ1-1|many|13|.
TGTGCCATCAGTGGGCATCCGAACACTGAAGCTTTCTTT
CAISGHPNTEAFF